Sequencing of this T cell receptor beta chain was carried out in a study of OX40 agonist ivuxolimab in advanced cancers. Study context: Having had anti-PD-1, anti-PD-L1 or anti-CTLA-4 therapy before was allowed, and roughly 39% had some.

CDR1 and CDR2 (germline): LNHDA, SQIVND (reference sequence). The CDR3 is 16 amino acids. With 3 bases removed from V and 2 bases from J, the gap between germline ends came to 14 bases. The data were produced by immunoSEQ multiplex PCR, yet TCRdb's version contains in-frame clones alone and is incomplete. The table records 30,000 to 45,000 clones, roughly 90% of them present only once. This receptor was identified in an adult with an advanced solid tumor such as melanoma, head and neck, liver or kidney cancer. The chain employs TRBV19 and TRBJ2-1; TRBD1 is a possible D gene (6 bases). This specimen was CD4+ or CD8+ T cells sorted from blood, taken in a trial of the OX40 agonist ivuxolimab. This chain's CDR3 is CASSIASGTTYNEQFF. CDR3 DNA: TGTGCCAGTAGTATCGCATCCGGGACAACCTACAATGAGCAGTTCTTC.